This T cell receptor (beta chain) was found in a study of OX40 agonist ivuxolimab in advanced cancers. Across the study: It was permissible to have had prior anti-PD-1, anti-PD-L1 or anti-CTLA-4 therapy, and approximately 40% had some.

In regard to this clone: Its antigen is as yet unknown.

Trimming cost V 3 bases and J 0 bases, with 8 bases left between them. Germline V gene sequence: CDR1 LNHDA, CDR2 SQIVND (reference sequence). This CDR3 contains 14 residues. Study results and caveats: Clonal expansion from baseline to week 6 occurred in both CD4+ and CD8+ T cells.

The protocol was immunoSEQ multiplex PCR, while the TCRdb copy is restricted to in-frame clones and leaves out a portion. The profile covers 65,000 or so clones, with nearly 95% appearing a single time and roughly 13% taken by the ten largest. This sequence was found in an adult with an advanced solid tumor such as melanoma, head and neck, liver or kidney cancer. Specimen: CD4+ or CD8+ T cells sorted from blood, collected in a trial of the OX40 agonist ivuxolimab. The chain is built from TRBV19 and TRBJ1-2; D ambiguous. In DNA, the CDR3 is TGTGCCAGTAGTATGGCAGAGCCTAACTATGGCTACACCTTC. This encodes CASSMAEPNYGYTF.